This T cell receptor beta chain was found in a study of blood T cells in healthy people across ages. Turning to this clonotype: As yet, its antigen is unknown.

Study-level findings and limits: The donors' CMV status was not determined, possibly confounding changes in expanded clonotypes. Greater diversity and more naive CD4+ cells were seen in long-lived donors than in aged donors.

PCR was performed a second time for roughly 7 to 12 cycles using a sample-barcoded 5' primer and a J-beta primer mix. In TCRdb, the 5' RACE reads were re-called with MiXCR into one record per CDR3 protein. The table shows fewer than 2,000,000 distinct CDR3 sequences, with 35% to 50% occurring only once. Peripheral blood, about 10 milliliters per donor, was collected. The CDR3 is made up of 19 amino acids. Germline V gene data show CDR1 as SEHNR and CDR2 as FQNEAQ (reference sequence). Trimming cost V 5 bases and J 0 bases; bases outside gene matches: 11. The sequence derives from a human donor in good health. The sample was blood. V usage is TRBV7-9 and J usage is TRBJ2-7; 15 bases fit TRBD2. The CDR3 nucleotides are TGTGCCAGCAGCCCGCCTCCCGGACTAGCGGGGGGGAGCTCCTACGAGCAGTACTTC. This encodes CASSPPPGLAGGSSYEQYF.